This TCR beta chain derives from a study of CD8 T cells in ankylosing spondylitis. Study-level findings and limits: Reportedly, disease-linked clones are significantly enriched in ankylosing spondylitis patients' matched synovial fluid.

Losses at the gene ends were 4 bases for V and 2 bases for J; bases not matched to a gene: 8. Germline V gene sequence: CDR1 WSHSY, CDR2 SAAADI. This CDR3 has 17 residues. Each CDR3 protein is one row after TCRdb ran MiXCR on the 5' RACE reads. The sample has just under 350,000 distinct CDR3 sequences; around 15% are singletons. This clonotype was counted ten times or more. Antigen specificity is unknown. The receptor comes from a male donor with ankylosing spondylitis or in good health (not recorded which). The chain joins TRBV10-2 to TRBJ2-2, with 9 positions matching TRBD1. Source material: blood, either unsorted or a sorted T cell fraction (not recorded which). The CDR3: CASSARGQGQNTGELFF. CDR3 in DNA: TGCGCCAGCAGTGCTAGAGGACAGGGGCAAAACACCGGGGAGCTGTTTTTT.